The subject of this entry is one T cell receptor beta chain. This clone was seen only a few times. Its antigen is unknown. Per-base quality was not reported, and no clone a single base away is much larger than it. This sample is part of a study of cytomegalovirus exposure and HLA in healthy donors (dated by TCRdb to about 2017). As for the study more broadly: An earlier analysis of 587 of the donors reported roughly 300 Gb of sequence data and around 120 million unique TCR beta sequences obtained from around 190 million T cells. An early release covering about 600 HLA-typed donors comprised roughly 300 gigabases of sequencing data and around 86 million unique TCR sequences. The genetic ancestry cluster associated with self-reported Caucasian donors included over 65% of the 300 to 450 genotyped donors. The study aimed to test whether signatures of past pathogen exposure could be identified by cataloging public T cell receptors. Using immunosequencing, the study profiled T cell repertoires from about 620 subjects and related those repertoires to cytomegalovirus serostatus. In addition to the first cohort of about 650 subjects, a separate validation cohort of around 110 different subjects was used. High-throughput TCR immunosequencing, statistical association of individual TCRs with disease status, and machine learning were combined to predict cytomegalovirus infection status. A later analysis re-examined previously published TCR beta repertoires from 610 or so donors and added high-resolution HLA genotyping to investigate patterns of TCR occurrence. The later analysis used no new phenotypic data to find candidate immune exposures, relying instead on TCR beta sequences and their occurrence across donors. An earlier analysis of 587 of the donors applied high-throughput TCR beta sequencing to assess whether each TCR beta V gene segment acted as functional or pseudogenic. Donor age, sex, ethnicity and CMV serostatus were compiled together with the repertoire data. In a later genetic analysis, genome-wide SNP genotypes for about three fifths of the roughly 670 donors were used, and that subset was treated as a discovery cohort. Every discovery cohort repertoire had been produced on one sequencing platform. Both class I and class II loci were covered by HLA typing, at four-digit resolution. Typing coverage differed by locus: A, B, C, DRB1 and DQB1 were typed in roughly 629-630 donors, DQA1 in approximately 520, DPA1 in around 610, and DPB1 in 450 to 480. About five DR-DQ haplotypes were treated as single units for association and clustering because of strong linkage in the cohort. On average, about 240,000 unique TCR beta nucleotide sequences were sequenced per donor among 398 genotyped donors of the cohort, with roughly 18% of those sequences being non-productive.

What the study reported, not specific to this receptor: While some public TCRs were present in many individuals, most TCR sequences turned up only very rarely across donors. In a later analysis, the rate of TCR association differed among HLA loci, with DRB1 alleles having the most associated TCRs and HLA-C alleles having the fewest. The classifier was reported to diagnose cytomegalovirus status with high specificity and sensitivity in both the original cohort and the validation cohort. For the cohort, immune exposure information was limited to CMV serostatus. Compared with equally common non-associated chains, HLA-associated TCR beta chains in a later analysis were more clonally expanded and had lower generation probabilities. The authors suggested that the approach could potentially be extended to other disease states and immunological phenotypes. When HLA alleles, especially DR and DQ, strongly co-occurred, attributing TCR associations to individual alleles was difficult. The 87-base-pair reads could not distinguish some IMGT-functional V segments, including TRBV6-2 and TRBV6-3, so those segments were excluded. A group of highly shared sequence variants was considered likely to be a technical artifact of the sequencing pipeline. Several of the top co-occurrence clusters appeared to be linked to parvovirus B19, influenza, CMV and Epstein-Barr virus, according to a later analysis. A further reported finding was that TCR beta sequences accurately predicted the HLA-A and HLA-B alleles for most subjects in the first cohort. The earlier analysis of approximately 590 of the donors excluded 15 to 20 rarely observed V segments, including chromosome 9 orphons, because counts were too low. The cohort was sequenced for TCR beta chains only, and without alpha or paired-chain data the features that could be detected were limited. Most CMV-associated TCR beta chains appeared to be HLA-restricted in a later analysis, and the HLA associations seemed to be driven largely by CMV exposure. HLA typing was unavailable for some donors at each locus, so association tests used only the typed subset. Correlated functional status among segregating V segments might be attributable to linkage disequilibrium, but an unknown experimental factor could not be ruled out. Compared with the approximately 670-donor mean, donors in an Asian-associated ancestry cluster had fewer N-insertions in productive TCRs, according to a later genetic analysis. An earlier analysis of roughly 570 of the donors showed that most TCR beta V segments appeared in productive rearrangements either about 87% or about 30% of the time, which broadly matched IMGT annotations. A few of the identified cytomegalovirus-associated TCR beta chains were confirmed in vitro to be specific for cytomegalovirus antigens. A total of some 180 TCR beta chains were listed by the study as associated with cytomegalovirus. Specific HLA alleles were associated with roughly 16,000 TCR beta sequences at a false discovery rate of 0.05 in a later analysis. An association between a missense DCLRE1C variant and V-gene and J-gene trimming of TCR beta chains was found in a later genetic analysis and replicated in an independent cohort. The presence/absence analyses assumed that sequencing depth was roughly uniform across donors, and that assumption may not be true.

The cohort was made up of under 800 healthy bone marrow donors. At the time of sampling, every cohort member was nominally healthy, though immune exposures that went unrecorded were likely present. The donor tested CMV seronegative, placing the donor among the 350 or so seronegative members of the cohort. Each donor provided a peripheral blood sample, and peripheral blood mononuclear cells were used for TCR beta sequencing. The Qiagen DNeasy Blood Extraction Kit was used to extract genomic DNA from the blood cell samples. Library preparation employed the immunoSEQ multiplex PCR assay. A mixture of 60 forward primers for TCR Vbeta segments and 13 reverse primers for TCR Jbeta segments was used in the multiplex PCR. The CDR3 region of rearranged TCR beta genes was amplified from genomic DNA with a multiplex PCR assay. On the Illumina HiSeq System, the amplified TCR beta libraries were sequenced as 87-base-pair reads. Processing in the source paper ran as follows. Across the roughly 640 repertoires, a later analysis counted roughly 77 million unique TCR beta chains, roughly 11 million of which were shared by at least two donors. Raw reads were error-corrected and collapsed into unique sequences with a nearest-neighbor algorithm that merged closely related sequences to remove PCR and sequencing errors. V, D and J gene segments were assigned by aligning CDR3 sequences to IMGT reference sequences. For a sequence to be retained, a match of at least six nucleotides to both a V gene segment and a J gene segment was required. Rearrangements were classified as productive when the CDR3 lacked stop codons and remained in frame with V and J, and all other rearrangements were classified as non-productive. Following IMGT convention, CDR3 was defined as the stretch from the second conserved V-encoded cysteine to the conserved J-encoded phenylalanine. The earlier analysis of some 600 of the donors excluded sequences that lacked an unambiguous match to a single V gene segment. In an earlier analysis of 587 of the donors, V segments were called functional above 56.7% productive rearrangements and were called segregating when the between-donor standard deviation exceeded 5%. To diagnose cytomegalovirus status from the catalog of TCR beta chain sequences, a statistical classification framework was built. In a later analysis, V and J genes were assigned by comparing TCR nucleotide sequences against IMGT/GENE-DB human TR gene sequences. Using the TCRdist pipeline, a later analysis assigned CDR3 sequences along with most-parsimonious VDJ recombination scenarios. In a later analysis, every TCR beta chain was defined by the combination of its CDR3 amino acid sequence and its V-gene family, and reads without a unique V-gene family were dropped. In a later analysis, around 600 highly shared, low-generation-probability nucleotide sequences were removed to address suspected cross-contamination and a sequencing artifact. A later analysis calculated a clonal expansion index for each public chain from normalized within-repertoire ranks of inferred template counts. In a later analysis, generation probabilities were computed with a VDJ recombination model fitted to out-of-frame rearrangements, and the resulting probabilities were checked against IGoR. Hypergeometric tests were used in a later analysis to score TCR-TCR, TCR-HLA and TCR-CMV co-occurrence, with a repertoire-size bias correction applied to the TCR pairs. A later analysis estimated false discovery rates by permuting HLA or CMV assignments 20 times. In a later analysis, co-occurring TCRs were grouped with DBSCAN, and TCRdist sequence similarity was added when clustering was performed within HLA-allele-positive subsets. For co-occurrence clustering, repertoires with fewer than 30,000 or more than 120,000 public chains were excluded, along with roughly 5 repertoires with anomalous nucleotide sharing. As stored in TCRdb, this immuneACCESS dataset retains in-frame rearrangements with V and J assigned. A fraction of the clones does not appear; measured against another copy, unresolved V genes explain less than half of the discrepancy, and the remainder lacks a known reason. V and J calls plus clone size are reproduced from that table; the DNA served to infer D and trimming. The sample records 200,000 or so clones, roughly four fifths of which are singletons. The top ten clonotypes cover 0.08% to 0.1% of the sample.

The CDR3 numbers 16 residues from cysteine through phenylalanine. The kept DNA is CDR3 alone, 48 bases in frame from the first base. CDR1 and CDR2, looked up from the germline V gene, are SGHTA and FQGTGA. V has 4 bases trimmed and J has 3 bases trimmed; junction bases matching no gene number 12. The sequenced sample was PBMCs. Here the chain combines TRBV7-3 and TRBJ2-7, with 7 middle bases fitting TRBD2. The TCR sequence derives from a boy aged 2 to 9 in good health and CMV-seronegative. The nucleotides read TGTGCCAGCAGCTCCACACTAGCGTCATACTTCTACGAGCAGTACTTC. It encodes CASSSTLASYFYEQYF.